Below, one T cell receptor (beta chain) is given with its context. Its cognate antigen is unknown. Germline lookup yields CDR1 SNHLY and CDR2 FYNNEI. This CDR3 region has 14 residues. V shed 2 bases and J 7 bases; nucleotides not matched to a gene: 3. PCR amplification relied on 60 Vbeta primers (plus 13 Jbeta primers). Produced via immunoSEQ multiplex PCR; TCRdb's table is partial and in-frame only. Recorded here are about 84,000 clones; the top ten clones represent about 0.61%. This entry belongs to a study of cytomegalovirus exposure and HLA in healthy donors. Study-level findings and limits: Indistinguishable V segments such as TRBV6-2 and TRBV6-3 were excluded.

Sequenced: PBMCs. This receptor was taken from a man between 45 and 60 years old in good health and CMV-seronegative. This chain connects TRBV2 to TRBJ1-4; 8 bases are a match to TRBD1. The CDR3 DNA reads TGTGCCAGCAGTGAACAGGGGGCGGTTGAAAAACTGTTTTTT. Amino acids: CASSEQGAVEKLFF.